This TCR beta chain is from a study of identical twins. Broader study findings: Shared out-of-frame alpha sequences (those common to twins) showed excess low generation probability. The study reached conclusions through statistical analysis that was cross-sectional, not following the same donors. Abundant beta clonotypes from cord blood bore fewer insertions; memory repertoires lacked this pattern.

In this sample, this clonotype turned up once. The antigen is unknown. Using its own MiXCR run on the 5' RACE reads, TCRdb lists one record per CDR3 protein. The table includes 400,000 to 600,000 distinct CDR3 sequences, more than 20% detected once. CDR1 and CDR2 from the germline V gene are KGHSY and FQNENV. V was pared by 4 bases and J by 7 bases, with 7 bases of the junction left unmatched. The CDR3 sequence is 15 residues long. These data are also associated with another study on yellow fever vaccine responses in identical twins.

The sequencing sample was made of CD4+ T cells sorted from blood. This receptor was taken from a woman aged 18-30 years in good health. The chain recombines TRBV16 with TRBJ1-4; 9 nucleotides agree with TRBD1. The CDR3 DNA sequence: TGTGCCAGCAGCCGACAAAGACAGGGGGGTGAAAAACTGTTTTTT. Amino acids: CASSRQRQGGEKLFF.